These 26 T cell receptor beta chains came from one sample sequenced in a study of blood T cells in healthy people across ages. A sample-barcoded 5' primer and a J-beta primer mix were used in a second PCR of about 7 to 11 cycles. Each CDR3 protein is one row after TCRdb ran MiXCR on the 5' RACE reads. The sample shows some 780,000 distinct CDR3 sequences, more than 55% of them seen only once. Material: blood. These receptors originate from a middle-aged man in good health.

V is TRBV9 and J is TRBJ1-4; 8 bases line up with TRBD1. This CDR3 has 15 residues. J lost 8 bases, V lost 0 bases, and 6 bases had no gene match. The germline CDR1 and CDR2 sequences are SGDLS and YYNGEE. CDR3 DNA: TGTGCCAGCAGCGTAGAGGACAGGGTAGGAGAAAAACTGTTTTTT. This encodes CASSVEDRVGEKLFF.

The genes are TRBV20-1 and TRBJ2-1; 14 positions agree with TRBD2. This CDR3 has 19 residues. The V and J ends lost 3 bases and 0 bases, in that order; junction bases with no gene match: 10. From germline, CDR1 is DFQATT and CDR2 SNEGSKA (reference sequence). CDR3: CSARGLAGDWGGSYNEQFF. CDR3 nucleotide sequence: TGCAGTGCTAGGGGACTAGCGGGAGATTGGGGGGGCTCCTACAATGAGCAGTTCTTC.

J is TRBJ2-7 and V is TRBV18; D ambiguous. The DNA matches TRBJ2-5 better at its end, which makes the J call doubtful. CDR1 and CDR2 from the germline V gene are KGHSH and LQKENI. CDR3 length: 13 residues. The CDR3, as DNA: TGTGCCAGCTCACCCTCCTCGGAAGAGACCCAGTACTTC. This translates into CASSPSSEETQYF.

This clonotype was counted a few times. V gene TRBV29-1 combines with J gene TRBJ2-7; no firm D call. The germline V gene encodes CDR1 SQVTM and CDR2 ANQGSEA. The CDR3 has 15 amino acids. The V gene lost 0 bases and the J gene lost 1 base, with 13 bases spanning the gap. For the CDR3, the DNA is TGCAGCGTTGAAGATCAACAGACTGATTCCTACGAGCAGTACTTC. It specifies CSVEDQQTDSYEQYF.

The chain has TRBV12-3 or TRBV12-4 and TRBJ2-5; 7 bases line up with TRBD2. This CDR3 region has 15 residues. V gave up 3 bases and J gave up 5 bases; unmatched junction bases: 9. The DNA for the CDR3 is TGTGCCAGCAGTTTTACTGGCGGGAGAGGGGAGACCCAGTACTTC. Protein sequence: CASSFTGGRGETQYF.

The rearrangement uses TRBV6-2 or TRBV6-3 and TRBJ2-7; TRBD1 is a possible D gene (6 bases). V gave up 7 bases and J gave up 3 bases, with 13 bases separating them. The CDR3 is made up of 13 amino acids. Germline CDR1 reads MNHEY; CDR2 reads SVGEGT. The CDR3 DNA reads TGTGCCAGCACCGAAAAGGACAGCTACGAGCAGTACTTC. Amino acid sequence: CASTEKDSYEQYF.

The chain recombines TRBV5-1 with TRBJ2-2, with 8 bases matching TRBD2. V shed 4 bases and J 7 bases; nucleotides not matched to a gene: 12. Germline-derived CDR1 and CDR2 are SGHRS and YFSETQ. This CDR3 has 16 residues. CDR3 amino acids: CASSSTGTSFGGELFF. CDR3 nucleotides: TGCGCCAGCAGCAGTACCGGGACTAGTTTCGGCGGGGAGCTGTTTTTT. Based on the CDR3 plus reference TRBV5-1 and TRBJ2-2, the full variable domain is KAGVTQTPRYLIKTRGQQVTLSCSPISGHRSVSWYQQTPGQGLQFLFEYFSETQRNKGNFPGRFSGRQFSNSRSEMNVSTLELGDSALYLCASSSTGTSFGGELFFGEGSRLTVL.

This clonotype was detected only a few times. The chain is built from TRBV4-1 and TRBJ2-2; D gene uncertain. The CDR3 length is 16 residues. Looked up from germline, CDR1 is MGHRA and CDR2 is YSYEKL. With 0 bases removed from V and 2 bases from J, the gap between germline ends came to 10 bases. The CDR3 DNA reads as TGCGCCAGCAGCCAAGAACGCCAGGATAACACCGGGGAGCTGTTTTTT. This gives the protein CASSQERQDNTGELFF.

About this clonotype: At one end the junction does not follow the germline gene, possibly because of a read error. V usage is TRBV7-7 and J usage is TRBJ2-5, with D possibly being TRBD1 (5 bases). The CDR3 is 13 amino acids. The V gene's germline CDR1 is SSHAT and CDR2 FNYEAQ (reference sequence). CDR3 in amino acids: CASSARVDGTQYF. The CDR3 DNA reads TGTGCTAGCAGCGCCAGGGTAGATGGGACCCAGTACTTC.

The chain joins TRBV12-3 or TRBV12-4 to TRBJ2-3; D possibly corresponds to TRBD1 (7 bases). The CDR3 has 13 amino acids. Trimming shortened V by 5 bases and J by 6 bases, and 12 bases separated the two germline ends. The CDR3 DNA sequence: TGTGCCAGCAGTATGACAGGGAGGGATACGCAGTATTTT. Protein sequence: CASSMTGRDTQYF.

This sequence joins TRBV5-1 and TRBJ1-5; D unclear. V was trimmed by 8 bases and J by 4 bases, leaving 7 bases between them. The V gene's germline CDR1 is SGHRS and CDR2 YFSETQ. The CDR3 runs to 11 residues. The CDR3 reads CARKGNQPQHF. The CDR3 nucleotides read TGCGCCAGGAAGGGTAATCAGCCCCAGCATTTT.

There are a few counts of this clonotype. The rearrangement uses TRBV29-1 and TRBJ2-4; possibly TRBD2 for D (6 bases). The germline V gene encodes CDR1 SQVTM and CDR2 ANQGSEA. V lost 1 base and J 7 bases, leaving 11 bases between the germline ends. The CDR3 is made up of 13 amino acids. Here the CDR3 DNA reads TGCAGCGTTGAAGCGACTAGATCCAACATTCAGTACTTC. Amino acid sequence: CSVEATRSNIQYF.

This chain joins TRBV15 and TRBJ2-3; D is uncertain. This CDR3 has 15 amino acids. Trimming took 0 bases from V and 6 from J, leaving 13 bases between them. Germline CDR1 is LNHNV and CDR2 is YYDKDF (reference sequence). CDR3 sequence (DNA): TGTGCCACCAGCAGAGATCCGAGGAGCGTTGATACGCAGTATTTT. Protein: CATSRDPRSVDTQYF. Using reference TRBV15 and TRBJ2-3 for the parts outside the CDR3, the full variable domain is DAMVIQNPRYQVTQFGKPVTLSCSQTLNHNVMYWYQQKSSQAPKLLFHYYDKDFNNEADTPDNFQSRRPNTSFCFLDIRSPGLGDTAMYLCATSRDPRSVDTQYFGPGTRLTVL.

As regards this clonotype: At one end, the junction sequence differs from germline, possibly due to a read error. This chain joins TRBV7-2 and TRBJ2-1; 13 bases line up with TRBD2. CDR1 is SGHTA, CDR2 FQGNSA, per germline. The CDR3 is 17 residues long. The CDR3 DNA follows: TGTGCCAGCAGCTTAGCAGGGACTAGCGGGGCCTACAATGGGCAGTTCTTC. Its translation: CASSLAGTSGAYNGQFF.

This clonotype is a singleton in its sample. The genes are TRBV27 and TRBJ1-1; D possibly corresponds to TRBD1 (5 bases). Trimming left V 4 bases short and J 4 bases short, with 13 bases between. CDR1 and CDR2 (germline): MNHEY, SMNVEV (reference sequence). The CDR3 spans 14 residues. CDR3 sequence reads: CASSYGLGGTEAFF. In nucleotides, the CDR3 is TGTGCCAGCAGTTACGGACTTGGGGGCACTGAAGCTTTCTTT.

The chain employs TRBV7-2 and TRBJ2-5, with 7 bases aligning to TRBD2. The assigned J gene may be wrong: the sequence end matches TRBJ2-7 better. Per germline, CDR1 SGHTA and CDR2 FQGNSA. This CDR3 has 15 amino acids. The CDR3 region has the DNA TGTGCCAGCAGCTTAGCAGTGGGAGGGCCGAACGAGCAGTACTTC. Residues: CASSLAVGGPNEQYF.

This clonotype was seen a few times. The V and J genes are TRBV10-3 and TRBJ1-5; D ambiguous. The CDR3 extends over 12 amino acids. Germline V gives CDR1 ENHRY, CDR2 SYGVKD. V lost 1 base and J 10 bases, leaving 8 bases between the germline ends. CDR3 sequence reads: CAISEYMNPQHF. The CDR3 DNA follows: TGTGCCATCAGTGAGTACATGAATCCCCAGCATTTT.

The rearrangement links TRBV5-1 to TRBJ2-4, with 12 bases fitting TRBD1. The J call may be wrong; the DNA end is better matched by TRBJ2-7. CDR3 length: 19 amino acids. The germline V gene has CDR1 SGHRS and CDR2 YFSETQ. The CDR3 reads CASSLPGQGAKSFSDEQYF. CDR3 nucleotides: TGCGCCAGCAGCTTGCCGGGACAGGGGGCGAAGAGTTTTAGCGACGAGCAGTACTTC.

The chain uses TRBV5-6 and TRBJ2-3, with D unresolved. Trimming removed 4 bases at V and 0 bases at J, with 12 bases between. The CDR3 covers 15 residues. Germline V CDR1 and CDR2: SGHDT, YYEEEE. CDR3 sequence: CASSRAVSSTDTQYF. The CDR3 DNA reads TGTGCCAGCAGCCGTGCCGTGTCTAGCACAGATACGCAGTATTTT.

This clonotype turned up a few times. The J gene is TRBJ2-3, the V gene TRBV20-1; no clear D gene. Germline loops: CDR1 DFQATT, CDR2 SNEGSKA (reference sequence). Between the trimmed V and J ends, which lost 6 bases and 8 bases, there was a span of 12 bases. This CDR3 is built from 11 residues. CDR3 sequence reads: CSADTVSTQYF. CDR3 bases: TGCAGTGCCGATACAGTGTCTACGCAGTATTTT.

The chain combines TRBV2 with TRBJ2-3, with D hard to call. The V gene's germline CDR1 is SNHLY and CDR2 FYNNEI. The CDR3 spans 14 residues. Trimming pared 2 bases from V and 2 bases from J, leaving 8 bases between. Here the CDR3 reads CASSEILDTDTQYF. Written as DNA, the CDR3 is TGTGCCAGCAGTGAAATCCTAGACACAGATACGCAGTATTTT. Full variable domain (rest looked up from reference TRBV2 and TRBJ2-3): EPEVTQTPSHQVTQMGQEVILRCVPISNHLYFYWYRQILGQKVEFLVSFYNNEISEKSEIFDDQFSVERPDGSNFTLKIRSTKLEDSAMYFCASSEILDTDTQYFGPGTRLTVL.

The chain uses TRBV6-6 and TRBJ2-4; TRBD1 might be the D (6 bases). The J call may be wrong; the DNA end is better matched by TRBJ2-7. Germline lookup yields CDR1 MNHNY and CDR2 SVGAGI (reference sequence). The CDR3 is made up of 12 amino acids. The CDR3 is CASSFTGFEQYF. The DNA of the CDR3 is TGTGCCAGCAGTTTTACAGGGTTCGAGCAGTACTTC.

CDR3 in DNA: TGCGCCAGCAGCTTGGACACAGGGGACACTGAAGCTTTCTTT. It translates to CASSLDTGDTEAFF. The chain uses TRBV5-1 and TRBJ1-1; TRBD1 matches 7 bases. Germline V gene lookup returns CDR1 SGHRS and CDR2 YFSETQ. This CDR3 is built from 14 residues. Losses at the gene ends were 0 bases for V and 3 bases for J; bases not matched to a gene: 2.

This clonotype has a handful of counts. The CDR3 nucleotides read TGCGCCAGCAGCTTGGCTCCGGGCTACGGCAATGAGCAGTTCTTC. It encodes CASSLAPGYGNEQFF. The chain carries TRBV5-1 and TRBJ2-1; no firm D call. V lost 0 bases and J 6 bases, leaving 13 bases between the germline ends. The CDR3 has 15 amino acids. Germline CDR1 is SGHRS and CDR2 is YFSETQ.

The V gene is TRBV9, the J gene TRBJ2-7; TRBD1 matches at 7 bases. This CDR3 region has 16 residues. Germline loops: CDR1 SGDLS, CDR2 YYNGEE. With 0 bases clipped from V and 7 bases from J, the junction kept 13 bases outside the gene matches. The DNA of the CDR3 is TGTGCCAGCAGCGTAGGCGGCAGGGGGTTGGATGATGAGCAGTACTTC. Translated, it gives CASSVGGRGLDDEQYF.

CDR3 DNA sequence: TGTGCCAGCAGCCCAGGGACTTCCCAATTTACAGATACGCAGTATTTT. Translated: CASSPGTSQFTDTQYF. The rearrangement uses TRBV11-3 and TRBJ2-3, with a tentative D call TRBD2 (6 bases). This CDR3 is built from 16 residues. The V and J ends lost 5 bases and 3 bases respectively, with 18 bases between them. The germline CDR1 and CDR2 sequences are SGHNT and YENEEA.